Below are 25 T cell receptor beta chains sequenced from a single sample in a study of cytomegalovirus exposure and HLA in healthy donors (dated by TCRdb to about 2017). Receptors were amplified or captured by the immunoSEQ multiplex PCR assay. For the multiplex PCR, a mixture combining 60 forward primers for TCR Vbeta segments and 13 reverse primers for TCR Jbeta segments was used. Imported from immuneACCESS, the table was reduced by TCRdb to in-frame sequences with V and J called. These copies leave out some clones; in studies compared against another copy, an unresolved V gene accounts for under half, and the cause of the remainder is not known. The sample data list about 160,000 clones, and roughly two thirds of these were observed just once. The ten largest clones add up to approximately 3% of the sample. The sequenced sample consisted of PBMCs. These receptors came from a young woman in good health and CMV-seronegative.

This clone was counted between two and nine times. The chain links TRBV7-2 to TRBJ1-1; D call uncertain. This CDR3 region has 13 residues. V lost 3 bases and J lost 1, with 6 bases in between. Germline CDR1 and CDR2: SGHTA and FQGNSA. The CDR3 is CASSFNRNTEAFF. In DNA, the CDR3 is TGTGCCAGCAGCTTTAACAGGAACACTGAAGCTTTCTTT.

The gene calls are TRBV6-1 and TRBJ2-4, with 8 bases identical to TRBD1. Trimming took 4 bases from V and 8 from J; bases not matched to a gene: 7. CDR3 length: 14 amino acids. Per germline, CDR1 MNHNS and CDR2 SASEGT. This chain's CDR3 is CASSGPGGAYIQYF. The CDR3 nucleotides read TGTGCCAGCAGTGGCCCAGGGGGCGCCTACATTCAGTACTTC.

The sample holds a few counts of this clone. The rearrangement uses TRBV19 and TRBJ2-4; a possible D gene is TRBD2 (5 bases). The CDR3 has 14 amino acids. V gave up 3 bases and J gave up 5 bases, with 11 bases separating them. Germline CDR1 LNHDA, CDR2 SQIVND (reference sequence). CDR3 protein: CASSISGNENIQYF. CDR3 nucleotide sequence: TGTGCCAGTAGTATTTCCGGGAACGAAAACATTCAGTACTTC.

CDR3 DNA sequence: TGTGCCAGCAGTTACGAGACAGGGGGGTACGAGCAGTACTTC. Translation: CASSYETGGYEQYF. The genes are TRBV6-5 and TRBJ2-5; 9 bases align to TRBD1. The end of the DNA aligns better with TRBJ2-7, so the J call may be wrong. The length of the CDR3 is 14 residues. CDR1 is MNHEY, CDR2 SVGAGI, per germline.

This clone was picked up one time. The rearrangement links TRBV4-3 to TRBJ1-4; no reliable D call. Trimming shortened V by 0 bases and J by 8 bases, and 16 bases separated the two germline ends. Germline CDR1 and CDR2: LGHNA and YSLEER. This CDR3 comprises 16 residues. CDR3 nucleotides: TGCGCCAGCAGCCAAGATCCGTGGGCGGGAGGGGAAAAACTGTTTTTT. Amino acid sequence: CASSQDPWAGGEKLFF.

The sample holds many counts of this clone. CDR3 nucleotides: TGTGCCAGCAGCTTATCACGACACACCGACACAGATACGCAGTATTTT. As protein: CASSLSRHTDTDTQYF. V gene TRBV7-9 combines with J gene TRBJ2-3; unclear D gene. V lost 2 bases and J lost 2, with 14 bases in between. Germline-derived CDR1 and CDR2 are SEHNR and FQNEAQ (reference sequence). CDR3 length: 16 amino acids.

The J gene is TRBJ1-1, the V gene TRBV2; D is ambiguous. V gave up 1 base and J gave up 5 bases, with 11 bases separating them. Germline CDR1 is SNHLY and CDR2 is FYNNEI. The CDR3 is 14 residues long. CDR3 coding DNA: TGTGCCAGCAGTGAAGGGAAGGGAGTGACTGAAGCTTTCTTT. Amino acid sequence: CASSEGKGVTEAFF. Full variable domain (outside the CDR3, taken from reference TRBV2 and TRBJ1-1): EPEVTQTPSHQVTQMGQEVILRCVPISNHLYFYWYRQILGQKVEFLVSFYNNEISEKSEIFDDQFSVERPDGSNFTLKIRSTKLEDSAMYFCASSEGKGVTEAFFGQGTRLTVV.

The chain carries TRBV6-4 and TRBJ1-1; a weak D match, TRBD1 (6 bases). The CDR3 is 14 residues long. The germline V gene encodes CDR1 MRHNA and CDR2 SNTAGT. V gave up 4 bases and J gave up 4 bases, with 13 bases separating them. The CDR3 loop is CASSAHRESTEAFF. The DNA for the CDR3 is TGTGCCAGCAGTGCCCACAGGGAGAGCACTGAAGCTTTCTTT.

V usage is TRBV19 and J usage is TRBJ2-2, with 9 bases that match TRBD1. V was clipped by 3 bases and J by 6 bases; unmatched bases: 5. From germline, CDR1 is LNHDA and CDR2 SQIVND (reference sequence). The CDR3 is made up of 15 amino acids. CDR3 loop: CASSMGDRESGELFF. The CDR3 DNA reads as TGTGCCAGTAGTATGGGGGACAGGGAATCCGGGGAGCTGTTTTTT. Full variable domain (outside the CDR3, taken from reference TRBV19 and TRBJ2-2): DGGITQSPKYLFRKEGQNVTLSCEQNLNHDAMYWYRQDPGQGLRLIYYSQIVNDFQKGDIAEGYSVSREKKESFPLTVTSAQKNPTAFYLCASSMGDRESGELFFGEGSRLTVL.

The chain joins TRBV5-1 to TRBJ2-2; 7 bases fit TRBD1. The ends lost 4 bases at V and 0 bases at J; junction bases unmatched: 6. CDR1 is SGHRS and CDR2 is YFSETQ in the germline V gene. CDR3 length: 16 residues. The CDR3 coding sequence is TGCGCCAGCAGCAACTCGGACAGGACGAACACCGGGGAGCTGTTTTTT. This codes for CASSNSDRTNTGELFF.

In DNA, the CDR3 is TGCAGCGTTGGGGGGGATGGCGGAATGGACGGGGAGCTGTTTTTT. This sequence encodes CSVGGDGGMDGELFF. The chain has TRBV29-1 and TRBJ2-2; weak D call: TRBD2 (6 bases). V lost 4 bases to trimming and J lost 7 bases, with 19 bases between them. Germline assignment: CDR1 SQVTM and CDR2 ANQGSEA. The length of the CDR3 is 15 residues.

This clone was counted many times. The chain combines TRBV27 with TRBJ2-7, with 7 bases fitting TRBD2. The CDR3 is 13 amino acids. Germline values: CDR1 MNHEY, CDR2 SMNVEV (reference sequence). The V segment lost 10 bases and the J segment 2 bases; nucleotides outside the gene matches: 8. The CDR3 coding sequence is TGTGCCACTATAGGACTAGTTCCCTACGAGCAGTACTTC. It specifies CATIGLVPYEQYF.

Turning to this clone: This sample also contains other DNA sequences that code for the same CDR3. The CDR3 loop is CASSQGQGGTEAFF. CDR3 coding DNA: TGTGCCAGCAGCCAAGGACAGGGTGGGACTGAAGCTTTCTTT. The V call is TRBV4-2, the J call TRBJ1-1; 7 bases match TRBD1. The CDR3 runs to 14 residues. The V and J ends lost 1 base and 5 bases, in that order; junction bases with no gene match: 4. Germline assignment: CDR1 LGHNA and CDR2 YNFKEQ.

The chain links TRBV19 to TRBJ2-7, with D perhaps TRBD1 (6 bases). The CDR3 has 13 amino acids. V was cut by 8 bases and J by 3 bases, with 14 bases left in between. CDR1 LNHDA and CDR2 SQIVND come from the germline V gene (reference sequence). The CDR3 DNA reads TGTGCCAGTTCTAGGTGGGACAACTACGAGCAGTACTTC. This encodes CASSRWDNYEQYF.

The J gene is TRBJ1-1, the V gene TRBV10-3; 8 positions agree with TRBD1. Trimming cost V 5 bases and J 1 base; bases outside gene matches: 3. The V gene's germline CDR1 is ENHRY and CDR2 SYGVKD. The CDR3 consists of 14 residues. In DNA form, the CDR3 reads TGTGCCATCAGTTCCGGGACAGGGAACACTGAAGCTTTCTTT. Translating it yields CAISSGTGNTEAFF.

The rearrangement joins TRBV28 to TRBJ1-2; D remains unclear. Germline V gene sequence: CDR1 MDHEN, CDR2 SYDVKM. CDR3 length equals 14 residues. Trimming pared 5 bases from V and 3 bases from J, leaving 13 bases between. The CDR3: CASSPTGSYYGYTF. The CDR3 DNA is TGTGCCAGCAGTCCTACGGGGAGTTACTATGGCTACACCTTC.

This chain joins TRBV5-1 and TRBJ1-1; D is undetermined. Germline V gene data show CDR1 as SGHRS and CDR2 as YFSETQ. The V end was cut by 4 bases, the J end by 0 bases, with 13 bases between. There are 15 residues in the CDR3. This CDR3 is CASSPGGQMNTEAFF. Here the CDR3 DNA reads TGCGCCAGCAGCCCTGGTGGGCAGATGAACACTGAAGCTTTCTTT.

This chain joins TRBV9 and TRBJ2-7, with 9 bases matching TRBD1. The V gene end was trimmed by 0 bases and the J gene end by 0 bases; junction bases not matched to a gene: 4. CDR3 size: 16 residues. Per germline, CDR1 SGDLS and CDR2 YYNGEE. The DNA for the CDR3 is TGTGCCAGCAGCGTAGGTGCGGGACAGGGCTCCTACGAGCAGTACTTC. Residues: CASSVGAGQGSYEQYF.

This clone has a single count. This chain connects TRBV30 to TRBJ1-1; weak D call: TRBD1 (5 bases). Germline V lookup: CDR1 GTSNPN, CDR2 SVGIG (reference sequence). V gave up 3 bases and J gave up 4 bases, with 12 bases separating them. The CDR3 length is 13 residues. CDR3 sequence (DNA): TGTGCCTGGAGCGGGGGATTGGTCACTGAAGCTTTCTTT. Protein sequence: CAWSGGLVTEAFF.

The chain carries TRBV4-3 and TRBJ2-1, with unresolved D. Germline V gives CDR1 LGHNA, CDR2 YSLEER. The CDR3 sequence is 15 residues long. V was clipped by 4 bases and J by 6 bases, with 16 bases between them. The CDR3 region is CASSRQLLLGNEQFF. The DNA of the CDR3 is TGCGCCAGCAGCCGTCAACTGTTACTCGGCAATGAGCAGTTCTTC.

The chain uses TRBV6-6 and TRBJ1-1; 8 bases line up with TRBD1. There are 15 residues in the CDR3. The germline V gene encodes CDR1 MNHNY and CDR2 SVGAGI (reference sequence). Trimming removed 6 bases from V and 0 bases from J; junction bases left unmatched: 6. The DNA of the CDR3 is TGTGCCAGCAGGGAGACAGGGGCGCTGAACACTGAAGCTTTCTTT. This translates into CASRETGALNTEAFF.

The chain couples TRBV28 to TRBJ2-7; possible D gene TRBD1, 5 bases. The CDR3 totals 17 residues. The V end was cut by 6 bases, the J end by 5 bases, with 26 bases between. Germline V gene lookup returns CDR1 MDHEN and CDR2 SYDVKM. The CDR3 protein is CASSLYLFGQGNNEQYF. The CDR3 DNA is TGTGCCAGCAGCCTATACTTATTTGGTCAGGGTAACAACGAGCAGTACTTC.

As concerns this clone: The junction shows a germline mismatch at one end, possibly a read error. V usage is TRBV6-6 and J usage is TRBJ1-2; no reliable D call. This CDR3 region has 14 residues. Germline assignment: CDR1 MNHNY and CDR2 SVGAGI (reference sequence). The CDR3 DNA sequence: TGTGCCAGCAGTTCACCTAGGGCAGACTATGGCCACACCTTC. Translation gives CASSSPRADYGHTF.

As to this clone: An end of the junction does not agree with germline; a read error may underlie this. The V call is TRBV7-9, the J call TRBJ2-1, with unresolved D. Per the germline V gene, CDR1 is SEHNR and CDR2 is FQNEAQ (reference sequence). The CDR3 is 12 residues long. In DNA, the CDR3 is TGTTCCAGCAGCTTCGGGTTCGATGAGCAGTTCTTC. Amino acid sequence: CSSSFGFDEQFF.

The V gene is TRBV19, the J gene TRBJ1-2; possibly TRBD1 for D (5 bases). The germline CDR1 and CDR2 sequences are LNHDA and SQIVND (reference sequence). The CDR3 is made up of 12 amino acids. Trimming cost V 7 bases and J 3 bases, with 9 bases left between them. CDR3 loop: CASNGRDYGYTF. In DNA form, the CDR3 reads TGTGCCAGTAACGGCAGGGACTATGGCTACACCTTC.